These 18 T cell receptor beta chains came from one sample sequenced in a study of cytotoxic CD8 clonotypes in ibrutinib-treated CLL. The protocol was immunoSEQ multiplex PCR, while the TCRdb copy is restricted to in-frame clones and leaves out a portion. Of nearly 300,000 clones in the sample, approximately 76% are singletons; the top ten hold about 5.7%. The specimen comprised PBMCs, sampled at disease progression, from a patient treated with ibrutinib. The receptors shown here come from a human donor with chronic lymphocytic leukemia.

The genes are TRBV5-1 and TRBJ2-7; weak D call: TRBD1 (6 bases). The V end lost 0 bases, the J end lost 2 bases, and 18 bases lay between the germline ends. Germline CDR1 and CDR2: SGHRS and YFSETQ. The CDR3 extends over 17 amino acids. CDR3 amino acids: CASSLGIGGVPPYEQYF. The CDR3 region has the DNA TGCGCCAGCAGCTTGGGAATTGGGGGCGTCCCCCCCTACGAGCAGTACTTC.

The chain is built from TRBV28 and TRBJ2-5; D may be TRBD1 (5 bases). V was trimmed by 2 bases and J by 5 bases, leaving 12 bases between them. Germline V gene sequence: CDR1 MDHEN, CDR2 SYDVKM. The CDR3 runs to 14 residues. CDR3 in amino acids: CASSLVDSRETQYF. CDR3 DNA: TGTGCCAGCAGTTTAGTAGACAGCCGGGAGACCCAGTACTTC. Variable domain in full (rest from reference TRBV28 and TRBJ2-5): DVKVTQSSRYLVKRTGEKVFLECVQDMDHENMFWYRQDPGLGLRLIYFSYDVKMKEKGDIPEGYSVSREKKERFSLILESASTNQTSMYLCASSLVDSRETQYFGPGTRLLVL.

The chain carries TRBV7-9 and TRBJ1-2; 9 bases line up with TRBD1. Germline CDR1 is SEHNR and CDR2 is FQNEAQ (reference sequence). This CDR3 is 16 amino acids long. After removal of 3 bases from V and 7 bases from J, the junction contained 12 bases not matched to a gene. For the CDR3, the DNA is TGTGCCAGCAGCTTCAGCTTCACAGGGGGCGTAGGTGGCTACACCTTC. Amino acid sequence: CASSFSFTGGVGGYTF.

This chain uses TRBV5-4 with TRBJ2-6; 7 nucleotides agree with TRBD2. In germline, CDR1 is SGHNT, CDR2 YYREEE (reference sequence). V lost 2 bases to trimming and J lost 2 bases; unmatched junction nucleotides: 1. The CDR3 has 15 residues. The CDR3 DNA sequence: TGTGCCAGCAGCTTTGGGGGGGCTGGGGCCAACGTCCTGACTTTC. Protein product: CASSFGGAGANVLTF.

This clone was found once. The rearrangement joins TRBV9 to TRBJ2-6, with TRBD2 as a possible D gene (6 bases). The germline CDR1 and CDR2 sequences are SGDLS and YYNGEE. V lost 3 bases to trimming and J lost 1 base, with 14 bases between them. The length of the CDR3 is 17 residues. For the CDR3, the DNA is TGTGCCAGCAGCGCACGGGACTGGGGGTCTGGGGCCAACGTCCTGACTTTC. It is translated as CASSARDWGSGANVLTF.

A note on this clone: Other DNA sequences in this specimen translate into the identical CDR3. The chain couples TRBV9 to TRBJ1-1; D is perhaps TRBD1 (5 bases). This CDR3 is built from 14 residues. In germline, CDR1 is SGDLS, CDR2 YYNGEE. Trimming pared 0 bases from V and 5 bases from J, leaving 11 bases between. CDR3 bases: TGTGCCAGCAGCGTAGCTGGGGGTCGAACTGAAGCTTTCTTT. It codes for CASSVAGGRTEAFF. The variable domain in full, completed from reference TRBV9 and TRBJ1-1, reads DSGVTQTPKHLITATGQRVTLRCSPRSGDLSVYWYQQSLDQGLQFLIQYYNGEERAKGNILERFSAQQFPDLHSELNLSSLELGDSALYFCASSVAGGRTEAFFGQGTRLTVV.

The chain employs TRBV18 and TRBJ1-2; D not resolved. Trimming pared 6 bases from V and 8 bases from J, leaving 16 bases between. CDR3 length equals 13 residues. CDR1 is KGHSH, CDR2 LQKENI, per germline. The CDR3 is CASSPSHSDGYTF. The CDR3 nucleotides read TGTGCCAGCTCTCCATCCCACAGTGACGGCTACACCTTC.

The chain combines TRBV25-1 with TRBJ1-3; 7 positions agree with TRBD1. This CDR3 is 17 amino acids long. V trimming: 1 base; J trimming: 0 bases; junction bases outside the gene matches: 6. The germline V gene encodes CDR1 MGHDK and CDR2 SYGVNS. In DNA form, the CDR3 reads TGTGCCAGCAGTGAATTGAGTAGGGGGCGCTCTGGAAACACCATATATTTT. Translated, it gives CASSELSRGRSGNTIYF.

The rearrangement links TRBV5-1 to TRBJ1-6, with D possibly TRBD1 on 5 matching bases. Deletions cut 0 bases from V and 10 bases from J, with 14 bases between. The CDR3 spans 15 residues. Germline CDR1 reads SGHRS; CDR2 reads YFSETQ. The DNA of the CDR3 is TGCGCCAGCAGCTTGGATGGGGAGGGGCGCTCACCCCTCCACTTT. Its translation: CASSLDGEGRSPLHF. The entire variable domain, with the rest obtained from reference TRBV5-1 and TRBJ1-6, is as follows: KAGVTQTPRYLIKTRGQQVTLSCSPISGHRSVSWYQQTPGQGLQFLFEYFSETQRNKGNFPGRFSGRQFSNSRSEMNVSTLELGDSALYLCASSLDGEGRSPLHFGNGTRLTVT.

The J gene is TRBJ1-6, the V gene TRBV6-5; D not resolved. Germline loops: CDR1 MNHEY, CDR2 SVGAGI. This CDR3 has 16 amino acids. V was shortened by 2 bases and J by 0 bases, with 8 bases between the two germline ends. The CDR3 bases are TGTGCCAGCAGTTACAGGGAAAGCTCCTATAATTCACCCCTCCACTTT. Amino acid sequence: CASSYRESSYNSPLHF.

The CDR3 loop reads CASSLVQGYHEQYF. Here the CDR3 DNA reads TGTGCCAGCAGCTTGGTTCAGGGTTACCACGAGCAGTACTTC. The chain joins TRBV7-9 to TRBJ2-7; weak D call: TRBD1 (5 bases). CDR3 length: 14 residues. The V end was cut by 3 bases, the J end by 5 bases, with 14 bases between. Germline CDR1 is SEHNR and CDR2 is FQNEAQ (reference sequence). The complete variable domain, with remaining parts taken from reference TRBV7-9 and TRBJ2-7, reads DTGVSQNPRHKITKRGQNVTFRCDPISEHNRLYWYRQTLGQGPEFLTYFQNEAQLEKSRLLSDRFSAERPKGSFSTLEIQRTEQGDSAMYLCASSLVQGYHEQYFGPGTRLTVT.

The rearrangement uses TRBV11-2 and TRBJ2-7; a possible D gene is TRBD2 (5 bases). Germline values: CDR1 SGHAT, CDR2 FQNNGV. V lost 1 base to trimming and J lost 7 bases, with 11 bases between them. CDR3 length equals 13 residues. The CDR3 coding sequence is TGTGCCAGCAGCTTAGTTTACTGGGAGGAGCAGTACTTC. This sequence encodes CASSLVYWEEQYF.

This rearrangement joins TRBV15 to TRBJ1-2; D gene unclear. V lost 4 bases, J lost 5 bases, and 14 bases lay in between. Germline V gene lookup returns CDR1 LNHNV and CDR2 YYDKDF (reference sequence). CDR3 size: 14 residues. The CDR3 nucleotides are TGTGCCACCAGCATGTACTGGGAAACGTATGGCTACACCTTC. Translating gives CATSMYWETYGYTF.

This chain uses TRBV19 with TRBJ1-2, with 10 nucleotides matching TRBD1. V shed 2 bases, J shed 7 bases, and the junction held 13 bases outside the gene matches. The CDR3 is 17 residues long. The germline gives CDR1 LNHDA, CDR2 SQIVND (reference sequence). CDR3 region: CASSIRQGAGSPTGYTF. CDR3 nucleotide sequence: TGTGCCAGTAGTATAAGACAGGGGGCTGGCAGCCCCACTGGCTACACCTTC.

The rearrangement uses TRBV2 and TRBJ1-2; D call uncertain. Trimming left V 4 bases short and J 4 bases short, with 4 bases between. Germline CDR1 and CDR2: SNHLY and FYNNEI. The CDR3 runs to 11 residues. CDR3 bases: TGTGCCAGCAGTGTCGGCTATGGCTACACCTTC. This codes for CASSVGYGYTF.

The chain uses TRBV5-4 and TRBJ1-6, with 7 nucleotides matching TRBD1. The length of the CDR3 is 14 residues. Germline V gives CDR1 SGHNT, CDR2 YYREEE (reference sequence). Trimming at V came to 2 bases and at J to 8 bases, leaving 4 bases not matched to a gene. The CDR3 DNA reads TGTGCCAGCAGCTTCAACAGGGGATATTCACCCCTCCACTTT. Protein sequence: CASSFNRGYSPLHF.

The CDR3 protein is CASSDRTVDGEKLFF. CDR3 in DNA: TGTGCCAGCAGCGATCGGACAGTTGATGGCGAAAAACTGTTTTTT. V gene TRBV6-6 combines with J gene TRBJ1-4; D might be TRBD1 (6 bases). The V end was cut by 6 bases, the J end by 8 bases, with 19 bases between. This CDR3 comprises 15 residues. Looked up from germline, CDR1 is MNHNY and CDR2 is SVGAGI (reference sequence).

This clone has a single count. The V call is TRBV7-2, the J call TRBJ1-1; weak D call: TRBD1 (5 bases). V shed 0 bases and J shed 6 bases, with 11 bases lying between them. Germline V gene lookup returns CDR1 SGHTA and CDR2 FQGNSA. The CDR3 covers 14 residues. This CDR3 reads CASSLAGQPSEAFF. DNA for the CDR3: TGTGCCAGCAGCTTAGCGGGGCAGCCATCTGAAGCTTTCTTT. The full variable domain, completed using reference TRBV7-2 and TRBJ1-1, is GAGVSQSPSNKVTEKGKDVELRCDPISGHTALYWYRQSLGQGLEFLIYFQGNSAPDKSGLPSDRFSAERTGGSVSTLTIQRTQQEDSAVYLCASSLAGQPSEAFFGQGTRLTVV.